The 27 T cell receptor beta chains below all came from one sample that was sequenced in a study of identical twins. TCRdb independently ran MiXCR on the 5' RACE reads; one entry per CDR3 protein. The sample consists of some 240,000 distinct CDR3 sequences, 6.5% to 9.5% of them appearing once. These data were also reused for a study on yellow fever vaccine responses in identical twins.

Source material: CD8+ T cells sorted from blood. Receptors originate from a woman between 18 and 29 years old in good health.

This chain uses TRBV10-3 with TRBJ2-2; D perhaps matches TRBD2 (5 bases). CDR1 and CDR2 from the germline V gene are ENHRY and SYGVKD. V was clipped by 0 bases and J by 6 bases, with 17 bases between them. The CDR3 runs 17 residues. CDR3 residues: CAISESTIPLRAGELFF. The CDR3, as DNA: TGTGCCATCAGTGAGTCGACTATCCCCCTGAGGGCCGGGGAGCTGTTTTTT.

This clonotype turned up a few times. The chain is built from TRBV18 and TRBJ2-7; 7 positions agree with TRBD1. The CDR3 runs to 15 residues. The germline V gene encodes CDR1 KGHSH and CDR2 LQKENI. V gave up 8 bases and J gave up 2 bases; unmatched junction bases: 12. In DNA, the CDR3 is TGTGCCAGCCAAGACAGGGACAGCCCCGCCTACGAGCAGTACTTC. Translating gives CASQDRDSPAYEQYF.

A note on this clonotype: This may be a read error, as it is one base from a much larger clone. The genes are TRBV4-2 and TRBJ2-7; TRBD2 might be the D (5 bases). The CDR3 runs to 14 residues. V shed 4 bases and J shed 3 bases, with 13 bases lying between them. Germline CDR1 LGHNA, CDR2 YNFKEQ. CDR3 in DNA: TGTGCCAGCAGCCCCAGTGCGGGCTTCTACGAGCAGTACTTC. Translated, it gives CASSPSAGFYEQYF.

This rearrangement joins TRBV7-9 to TRBJ2-7; 7 nucleotides line up with TRBD1. After removal of 5 bases from V and 6 bases from J, the junction contained 7 bases not matched to a gene. CDR1 and CDR2 (germline): SEHNR, FQNEAQ (reference sequence). This CDR3 contains 13 residues. The CDR3 sequence is CASSPAGGLEQYF. The CDR3 region has the DNA TGTGCCAGCAGCCCCGCAGGGGGTCTCGAGCAGTACTTC.

This clonotype has a count of ten or more. The chain links TRBV10-2 to TRBJ2-7, with a possible D match to TRBD1 (6 bases). CDR3 size: 13 residues. The V gene's germline CDR1 is WSHSY and CDR2 SAAADI. Trimming shortened V by 7 bases and J by 0 bases, and 10 bases separated the two germline ends. The CDR3 loop reads CASTTGSSYEQYF. The CDR3 DNA is TGCGCCAGCACGACAGGTAGCTCCTACGAGCAGTACTTC.

This clonotype was recorded at least ten times. This sequence joins TRBV24-1 and TRBJ2-5; possibly TRBD2 for D (6 bases). The CDR3 sequence is 15 residues long. Germline-derived CDR1 and CDR2 are KGHDR and SFDVKD. The V end lost 4 bases, the J end lost 5 bases, and 16 bases lay between the germline ends. The CDR3 bases are TGTGCCACCAGTGACCACCGGACTGGGGGGGAGACCCAGTACTTC. Residues: CATSDHRTGGETQYF.

This clonotype was recorded a few times. The V gene is TRBV24-1, the J gene TRBJ2-7; 10 bases match TRBD2. The germline gives CDR1 KGHDR, CDR2 SFDVKD. The trim removed 4 bases at V and 4 bases at J, leaving 6 bases unmatched. The CDR3 has 15 residues. Written as DNA, the CDR3 is TGTGCCACCAGTGAAGGGACTAGCGTAGGATACGAGCAGTACTTC. The encoded protein is CATSEGTSVGYEQYF.

This sequence joins TRBV5-5 and TRBJ2-3; D is possibly TRBD1 (6 bases). V lost 4 bases, J lost 5 bases, and 17 bases lay in between. Germline values: CDR1 SGHKS, CDR2 YYEKEE (reference sequence). The CDR3 contains 15 residues. In DNA form, the CDR3 reads TGTGCCAGCAGCGATATGGGGGCGTGGGGAGATACGCAGTATTTT. Translated, it gives CASSDMGAWGDTQYF.

The chain carries TRBV20-1 and TRBJ2-7; tentatively, D is TRBD1 (6 bases). The CDR3 is 14 residues long. Between the trimmed V and J ends, which lost 4 bases and 4 bases, there was a span of 17 bases. The germline gives CDR1 DFQATT, CDR2 SNEGSKA (reference sequence). This CDR3 is CSANTAGENYEQYF. For the CDR3, the DNA is TGCAGTGCTAATACCGCAGGGGAAAATTACGAGCAGTACTTC.

J is TRBJ2-5 and V is TRBV11-2, with 10 bases aligning to TRBD1. CDR1 SGHAT and CDR2 FQNNGV come from the germline V gene. The CDR3 is made up of 16 amino acids. V lost 1 base and J lost 3; bases outside the gene matches: 5. In DNA, the CDR3 is TGTGCCAGCAGCTTAGTACCGACAGGGGGCAAAGAGACCCAGTACTTC. Its protein is CASSLVPTGGKETQYF. Supplemented by reference TRBV11-2 and TRBJ2-5, the full variable domain reads EAGVAQSPRYKIIEKRQSVAFWCNPISGHATLYWYQQILGQGPKLLIQFQNNGVVDDSQLPKDRFSAERLKGVDSTLKIQPAKLEDSAVYLCASSLVPTGGKETQYFGPGTRLLVL.

This clonotype was counted a few times. The V gene is TRBV5-1, the J gene TRBJ2-7; 7 nucleotides match TRBD2. After removal of 3 bases from V and 6 bases from J, the junction contained 3 bases not matched to a gene. Looked up from germline, CDR1 is SGHRS and CDR2 is YFSETQ. The CDR3 length is 12 residues. The CDR3 DNA follows: TGCGCCAGCAGCTCACCTAGCGGCGAGCAGTACTTC. Its translation is CASSSPSGEQYF.

This clonotype was observed many times. The V and J genes are TRBV12-3 or TRBV12-4 and TRBJ2-7, with 7 positions matching TRBD2. After removal of 5 bases from V and 1 base from J, the junction contained 8 bases not matched to a gene. This CDR3 is 15 amino acids long. This CDR3 is CASSPPGGLSYEQYF. The CDR3 DNA reads as TGTGCCAGCAGTCCCCCGGGGGGTCTATCCTACGAGCAGTACTTC.

In its sample, this clonotype was seen a few times. The J gene is TRBJ2-3, the V gene TRBV6-2 or TRBV6-3; D gene ambiguous. The CDR3 runs to 14 residues. Trimming removed 7 bases from V and 0 bases from J, with 11 bases in between. Germline CDR1 is MNHEY and CDR2 is SVGEGT. In DNA form, the CDR3 reads TGTGCCAGCAAAGGTTTCGGAAGCACAGATACGCAGTATTTT. The encoded protein is CASKGFGSTDTQYF.

This clonotype has ten or more counts. This rearrangement joins TRBV12-3 or TRBV12-4 to TRBJ1-1; D uncertain. This CDR3 has 13 amino acids. The V end lost 5 bases, the J end lost 3 bases, and 10 bases lay between the germline ends. The CDR3 DNA is TGTGCCAGCAGTGACCCTATGCACACTGAAGCTTTCTTT. Its translation: CASSDPMHTEAFF.

Ten or more counts support this clonotype. The chain joins TRBV12-3 or TRBV12-4 to TRBJ2-5, with 8 bases identical to TRBD1. The CDR3 length is 16 residues. The V gene end was trimmed by 5 bases and the J gene end by 1 base; junction bases not matched to a gene: 9. CDR3 sequence reads: CASSPGQGWIQETQYF. As DNA, the CDR3 is TGTGCCAGCAGTCCAGGACAGGGTTGGATCCAAGAGACCCAGTACTTC.

V and J are TRBV10-2 and TRBJ2-7, with 7 bases lining up with TRBD2. V lost 5 bases to trimming and J lost 0 bases; unmatched junction nucleotides: 4. The CDR3 is 14 residues long. Germline CDR1 and CDR2: WSHSY and SAAADI. The CDR3 DNA reads TGCGCCAGCAGTTGGCTAGCGGACTCCTACGAGCAGTACTTC. Translated: CASSWLADSYEQYF.

This clonotype has a count of ten or more. The J gene is TRBJ2-1, the V gene TRBV6-2 or TRBV6-3; 9 bases map to TRBD2. The CDR3 runs to 14 residues. Germline lookup yields CDR1 MNHEY and CDR2 SVGEGT. The J segment lost 3 bases and the V segment lost 10 bases, leaving 7 bases of the junction unmatched. The CDR3 DNA is TGTGCCACCAACGTAGCGGGAGACTACAATGAGCAGTTCTTC. Translated, it gives CATNVAGDYNEQFF.

This clonotype showed up many times. The chain joins TRBV7-9 to TRBJ2-3; D unclear. This CDR3 contains 15 residues. V was cut by 5 bases and J by 6 bases, with 18 bases left in between. Germline assignment: CDR1 SEHNR and CDR2 FQNEAQ (reference sequence). CDR3 DNA: TGTGCCAGCAGCGACCGGCTGCCGACATGGGATACGCAGTATTTT. The encoded protein is CASSDRLPTWDTQYF.

This chain connects TRBV28 to TRBJ2-1; 16 bases fit TRBD2. CDR1 is MDHEN and CDR2 is SYDVKM in the germline V gene. The CDR3 is 20 residues long. Losses at the gene ends were 5 bases for V and 9 bases for J; bases not matched to a gene: 19. CDR3 in amino acids: CASSPRLGTSGRAGLREQFF. The DNA of the CDR3 is TGTGCCAGCAGTCCCCGCCTTGGGACTAGCGGGAGGGCCGGACTACGTGAGCAGTTCTTC.

Only a few counts were recorded for this clonotype. The chain recombines TRBV6-1 with TRBJ2-7; 8 nucleotides line up with TRBD2. Losses at the gene ends were 4 bases for V and 2 bases for J; bases not matched to a gene: 10. The CDR3 extends over 16 amino acids. CDR1 is MNHNS and CDR2 is SASEGT in the germline V gene. CDR3 nucleotides: TGTGCCAGCAGTGCACTTAGCGGGGTCTCTACCTACGAGCAGTACTTC. Translation: CASSALSGVSTYEQYF.

The chain joins TRBV7-9 to TRBJ2-7; either TRBD1 or TRBD2 may supply D (5 bases each). Germline lookup yields CDR1 SEHNR and CDR2 FQNEAQ (reference sequence). Trimming pared 5 bases from V and 7 bases from J, leaving 15 bases between. This CDR3 region has 13 residues. For the CDR3, the DNA is TGTGCCAGCAGCCTCGGGACCTCCCAAGAGCAGTACTTC. Translated, it gives CASSLGTSQEQYF.

There are a few counts of this clonotype. The rearrangement links TRBV6-4 to TRBJ2-3, with unresolved D. This CDR3 is 14 amino acids long. The germline gives CDR1 MRHNA, CDR2 SNTAGT. Trimming cost V 0 bases and J 2 bases, with 6 bases left between them. The DNA of the CDR3 is TGTGCCAGCAGTGACTCTGGGTTCACAGATACGCAGTATTTT. This codes for CASSDSGFTDTQYF.

This clonotype was counted at least ten times. The chain carries TRBV7-9 and TRBJ2-7; 10 positions agree with TRBD1. Trimming at V came to 8 bases and at J to 4 bases, leaving 8 bases not matched to a gene. The CDR3 runs 14 residues. The germline CDR1 and CDR2 sequences are SEHNR and FQNEAQ (reference sequence). The CDR3 protein is CASLSGTGVYEQYF. The CDR3 region has the DNA TGTGCCAGCCTATCCGGGACAGGGGTTTACGAGCAGTACTTC.

The CDR3 DNA reads TGCGCCAGCAGCATGGGACTAGCGGGAGATCAAGAGACCCAGTACTTC. Residues: CASSMGLAGDQETQYF. The chain combines TRBV5-1 with TRBJ2-5, with 14 bases aligning to TRBD2. This CDR3 region has 16 residues. V was pared by 4 bases and J by 2 bases, with 4 bases of the junction left unmatched. In germline, CDR1 is SGHRS, CDR2 YFSETQ.

This clonotype was counted between two and nine times. The chain has TRBV6-5 and TRBJ1-1, with D uncertain. Germline CDR1 and CDR2: MNHEY and SVGAGI. This CDR3 region has 14 residues. V dropped 4 bases and J dropped 4 bases, with 13 bases sitting between them. For the CDR3, the DNA is TGTGCCAGCAGTTTAATGGGGTCAGGCACTGAAGCTTTCTTT. Amino acid sequence: CASSLMGSGTEAFF.

This chain uses TRBV6-2 or TRBV6-3 with TRBJ2-3, with no clear D. Deletions cut 6 bases from V and 0 bases from J, with 10 bases between. The CDR3 contains 14 residues. Looked up from germline, CDR1 is MNHEY and CDR2 is SVGEGT. This CDR3 reads CASSKTESTDTQYF. The CDR3 DNA reads TGTGCCAGCAGCAAAACCGAAAGCACAGATACGCAGTATTTT.

This clonotype was recorded a few times. The rearrangement links TRBV20-1 to TRBJ2-3; 10 bases are a match to TRBD2. Germline V gene lookup returns CDR1 DFQATT and CDR2 SNEGSKA (reference sequence). This CDR3 has 17 amino acids. The junction had 8 bases not matched to a gene; V was cut back by 2 bases and J by 0 bases. The CDR3 loop is CSARLPLAGDSTDTQYF. In nucleotides, the CDR3 is TGCAGTGCTAGACTCCCGCTAGCGGGGGACAGCACAGATACGCAGTATTTT.